This T cell receptor beta chain was observed in a study of T cell responses to AZD1222 COVID-19 vaccine (dated by TCRdb to about 2021). Describing the broader study: AZD1222 recipients whose second dose came at about 4 weeks and those whose second dose came at about 12 weeks were combined into one group, since spike-specific TCR depth and breadth did not differ between the two schedules. Trial participants were enrolled by age into subgroups of 18-55, 56-69 and 70-plus years, and 148, 28 and 57 TCR-sequenced participants, respectively, were included in these subgroups. A total of 230 or so trial participants underwent TCR sequencing, of whom around 200 received two doses of AZD1222 and about 26 received two doses of the MenACWY control vaccine.

What this sample's time point label stands for: baseline before first vaccination. Samples from vaccinated people were obtained from the UK trials COV001 and COV002, which included a single-blind randomized controlled phase 2/3 trial of AZD1222 (ChAdOx1 nCoV-19) in healthy adults. Trial participant PBMC samples were collected at day 0 and day 28 after the second dose for TCRbeta chain sequencing. The CDR3 regions of human TCRbeta chains were analyzed by immunosequencing. On the authors' methods: TCRs in the repertoires were matched against a reference library of SARS-CoV-2-specific TCRs that had been generated with the MIRA antigen-specificity platform. Breadth meant the fraction of unique TCRs that were SARS-CoV-2-associated, whereas depth meant the fraction of total T cells that were SARS-CoV-2-associated. Each spike-specific TCR was assigned to its reactive spike region and to a CD4 or CD8 class using the MIRA data. Log10-transformed breadth and depth values were compared by one-way ANOVA with Sidak's multiple comparisons tests. TCRdb holds this immuneACCESS table with in-frame rearrangements only. Some clones are missing; in checked studies, unresolved V genes explain under half, and the rest has no known cause. V and J calls and clone size are those listed in that table; D and trimming were worked out from the DNA. This sample gives roughly 190,000 clones in total; around 94% of them show up just once. The top ten clonotypes cover approximately 1.4% of the sample.

Details on this clone: The clone's antigen remains unknown. The record has no base qualities; no much larger clone is one base away.

According to the germline V gene, CDR1 reads SGDLS and CDR2 reads YYNGEE. The CDR3 covers 14 residues, taking in both the cysteine and the phenylalanine. The read is trimmed to its CDR3 DNA, 42 bases read in frame from base 1. Trimming at the junction amounts to 0 bases on V and 2 bases on J, and the germline ends lie 8 bases apart. General conclusions and limits of the study: Conclusions about previously exposed vaccinees are limited because only six or seven AZD1222 recipients were SARS-CoV-2 seropositive at baseline. The vaccine-associated CD4 TCRs covered the entire spike protein, and the dominant responses fell in regions 160-218 and 743-854. Because no day 14 peak-response samples were available, the repertoires could be characterized only after the peak T cell response. Epitopes outside the regions mutated in the B.1.351 and B.1.1.7 variants were reportedly recognized by nearly half of the unique spike-specific TCRs. The 56-69-year group was small, and its depth increase did not reach significance, likely because of low power. After two AZD1222 doses, both the breadth and the depth of spike-specific TCRs were significantly higher than at day 0 and than in MenACWY recipients. Participants were mostly white British, with more females than males. The authors suggested clonal diversity may have been underestimated.

The V gene is TRBV9 and the J gene is TRBJ1-2; the D gene cannot be named for sure. The starting material was peripheral blood, obtained on day 0 of AZD1222 vaccination. The clonotype originates from an adult in good health. The encoded CDR3 is CASSVGSENYGYTF. The nucleotide sequence is TGTGCCAGCAGCGTAGGCTCAGAAAACTATGGCTACACCTTC.